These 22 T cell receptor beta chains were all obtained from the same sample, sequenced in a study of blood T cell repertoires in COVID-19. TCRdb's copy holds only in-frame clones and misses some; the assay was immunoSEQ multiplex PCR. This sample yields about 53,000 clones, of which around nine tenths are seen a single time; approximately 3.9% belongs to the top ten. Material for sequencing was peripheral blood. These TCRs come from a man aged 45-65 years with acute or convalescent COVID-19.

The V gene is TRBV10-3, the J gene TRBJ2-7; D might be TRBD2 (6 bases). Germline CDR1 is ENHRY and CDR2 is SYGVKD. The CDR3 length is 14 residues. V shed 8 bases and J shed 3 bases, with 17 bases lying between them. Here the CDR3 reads CAIGSGGEVYEQYF. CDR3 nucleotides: TGTGCCATCGGGTCGGGCGGGGAGGTCTACGAGCAGTACTTC.

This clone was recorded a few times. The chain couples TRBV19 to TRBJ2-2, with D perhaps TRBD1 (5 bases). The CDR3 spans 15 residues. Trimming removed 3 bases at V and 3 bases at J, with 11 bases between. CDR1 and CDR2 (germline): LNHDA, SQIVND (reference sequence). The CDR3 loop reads CASSMWQGDTGELFF. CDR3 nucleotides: TGTGCCAGTAGTATGTGGCAGGGTGACACCGGGGAGCTGTTTTTT.

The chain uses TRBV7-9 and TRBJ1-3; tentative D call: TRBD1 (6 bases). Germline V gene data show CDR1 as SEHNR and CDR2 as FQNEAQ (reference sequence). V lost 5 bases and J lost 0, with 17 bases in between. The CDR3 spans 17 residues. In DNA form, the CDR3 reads TGTGCCAGCAGCCTGTCAATAACAGGGTTCTCTGGAAACACCATATATTTT. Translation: CASSLSITGFSGNTIYF.

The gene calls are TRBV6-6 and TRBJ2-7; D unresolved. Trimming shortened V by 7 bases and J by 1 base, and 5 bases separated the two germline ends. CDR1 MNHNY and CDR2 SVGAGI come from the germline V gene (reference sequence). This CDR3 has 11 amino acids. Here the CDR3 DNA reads TGTGCCAGCACCCAATCCTACGAGCAGTACTTC. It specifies CASTQSYEQYF.

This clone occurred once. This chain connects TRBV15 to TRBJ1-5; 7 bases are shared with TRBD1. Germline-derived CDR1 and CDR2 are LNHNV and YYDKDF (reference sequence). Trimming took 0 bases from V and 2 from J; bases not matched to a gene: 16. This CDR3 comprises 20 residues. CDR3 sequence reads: CATSRDRGDGPSVGNQPQHF. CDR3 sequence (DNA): TGTGCCACCAGCAGAGACAGGGGGGACGGGCCGAGTGTGGGCAATCAGCCCCAGCATTTT.

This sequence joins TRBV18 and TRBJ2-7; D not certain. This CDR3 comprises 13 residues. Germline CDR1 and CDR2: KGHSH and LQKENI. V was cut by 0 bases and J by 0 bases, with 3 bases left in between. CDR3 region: CASSPPSSYEQYF. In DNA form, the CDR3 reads TGTGCCAGCTCACCACCGAGCTCCTACGAGCAGTACTTC.

The CDR3 region has the DNA TGTGCCAGTTTACCGCAGGGGGCGAACACCGGGGAGCTGTTTTTT. Translation gives CASLPQGANTGELFF. J is TRBJ2-2 and V is TRBV19; TRBD1 agrees at 7 bases. The trim removed 8 bases at V and 0 bases at J, leaving 6 bases unmatched. The CDR3 is made up of 15 amino acids. Germline loops: CDR1 LNHDA, CDR2 SQIVND (reference sequence).

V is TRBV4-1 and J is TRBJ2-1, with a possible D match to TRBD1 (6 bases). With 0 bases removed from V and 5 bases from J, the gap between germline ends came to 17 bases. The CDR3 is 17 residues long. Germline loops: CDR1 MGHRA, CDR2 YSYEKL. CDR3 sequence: CASSQEGGILYNNEQFF. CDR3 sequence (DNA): TGCGCCAGCAGCCAAGAAGGGGGAATTCTCTATAACAATGAGCAGTTCTTC.

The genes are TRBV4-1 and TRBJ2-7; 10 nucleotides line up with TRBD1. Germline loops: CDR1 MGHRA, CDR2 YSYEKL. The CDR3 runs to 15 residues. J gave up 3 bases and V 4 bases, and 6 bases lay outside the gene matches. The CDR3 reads CASSPRDRGNYEQYF. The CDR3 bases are TGCGCCAGCAGCCCTCGGGACAGGGGTAACTACGAGCAGTACTTC.

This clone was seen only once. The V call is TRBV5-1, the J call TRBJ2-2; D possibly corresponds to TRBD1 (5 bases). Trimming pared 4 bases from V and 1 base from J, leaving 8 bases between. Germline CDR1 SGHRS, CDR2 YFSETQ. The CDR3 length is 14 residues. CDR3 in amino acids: CASSQGGNTGELFF. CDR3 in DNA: TGCGCCAGCAGCCAGGGTGGGAACACCGGGGAGCTGTTTTTT.

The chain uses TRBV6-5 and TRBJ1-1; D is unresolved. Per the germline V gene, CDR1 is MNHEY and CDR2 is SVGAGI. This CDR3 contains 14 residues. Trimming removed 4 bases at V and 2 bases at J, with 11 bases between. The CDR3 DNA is TGTGCCAGCAGTTTTCGCGAGGGTAACACTGAAGCTTTCTTT. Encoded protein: CASSFREGNTEAFF.

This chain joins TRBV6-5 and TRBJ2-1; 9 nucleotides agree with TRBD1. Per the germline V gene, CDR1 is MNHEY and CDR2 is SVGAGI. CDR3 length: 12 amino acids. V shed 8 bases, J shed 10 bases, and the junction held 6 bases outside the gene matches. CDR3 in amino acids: CASSGTGHEQFF. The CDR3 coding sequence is TGTGCCAGCTCCGGGACAGGGCACGAGCAGTTCTTC.

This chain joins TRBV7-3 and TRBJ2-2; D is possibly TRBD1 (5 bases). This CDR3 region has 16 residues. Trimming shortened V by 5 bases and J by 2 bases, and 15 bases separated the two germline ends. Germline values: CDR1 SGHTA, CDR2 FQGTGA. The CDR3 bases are TGTGCCAGCAGCACCGCAACCGACAGTAACACCGGGGAGCTGTTTTTT. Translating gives CASSTATDSNTGELFF.

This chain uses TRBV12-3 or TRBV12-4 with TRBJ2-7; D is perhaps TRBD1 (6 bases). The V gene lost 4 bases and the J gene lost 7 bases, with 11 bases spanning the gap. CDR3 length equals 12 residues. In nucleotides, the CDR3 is TGTGCCAGCAGTTCATACAGGGTTGAGCAGTACTTC. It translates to CASSSYRVEQYF.

The CDR3 spells CASAPQGAGSGELFF. CDR3 nucleotides: TGTGCCAGCGCACCCCAGGGCGCGGGGTCCGGGGAGCTGTTTTTT. J is TRBJ2-2 and V is TRBV6-5; D is perhaps TRBD2 (6 bases). Trimming cost V 8 bases and J 6 bases, with 19 bases left between them. The CDR3 has 15 residues. Germline CDR1 is MNHEY and CDR2 is SVGAGI.

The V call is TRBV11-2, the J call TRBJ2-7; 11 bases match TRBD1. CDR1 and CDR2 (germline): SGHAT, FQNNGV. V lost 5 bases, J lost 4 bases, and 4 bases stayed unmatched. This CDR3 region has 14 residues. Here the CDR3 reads CASSVGTGGYEQYF. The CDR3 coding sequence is TGTGCCAGCAGCGTAGGGACAGGGGGTTACGAGCAGTACTTC.

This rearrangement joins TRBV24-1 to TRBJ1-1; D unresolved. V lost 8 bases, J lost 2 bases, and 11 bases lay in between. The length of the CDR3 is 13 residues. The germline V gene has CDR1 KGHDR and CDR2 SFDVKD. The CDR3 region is CATIADTNTEAFF. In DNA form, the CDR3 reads TGTGCCACCATCGCTGACACCAACACTGAAGCTTTCTTT.

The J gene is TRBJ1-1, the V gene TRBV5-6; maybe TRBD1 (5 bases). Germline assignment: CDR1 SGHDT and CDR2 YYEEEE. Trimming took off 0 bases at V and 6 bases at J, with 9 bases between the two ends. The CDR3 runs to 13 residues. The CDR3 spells CASSLVGGAEAFF. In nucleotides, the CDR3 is TGTGCCAGCAGCTTGGTGGGGGGAGCTGAAGCTTTCTTT.

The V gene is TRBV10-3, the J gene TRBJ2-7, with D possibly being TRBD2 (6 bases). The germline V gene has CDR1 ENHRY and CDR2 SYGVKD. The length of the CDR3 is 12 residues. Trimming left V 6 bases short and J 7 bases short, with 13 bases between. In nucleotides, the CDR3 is TGTGCCATCAGAAGGCGGGACTCGGAGCAGTACTTC. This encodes CAIRRRDSEQYF.

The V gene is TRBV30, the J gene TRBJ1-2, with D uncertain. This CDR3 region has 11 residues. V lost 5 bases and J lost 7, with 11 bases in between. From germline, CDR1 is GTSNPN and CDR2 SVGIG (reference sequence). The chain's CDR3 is CAWVRVAGYTF. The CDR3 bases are TGTGCCTGGGTACGGGTGGCTGGCTACACCTTC.

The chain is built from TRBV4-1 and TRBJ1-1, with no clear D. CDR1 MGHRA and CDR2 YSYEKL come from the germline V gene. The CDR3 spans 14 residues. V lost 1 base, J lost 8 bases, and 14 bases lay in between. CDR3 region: CASSQAEGRWEAFF. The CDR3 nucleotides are TGCGCCAGCAGCCAAGCCGAGGGAAGGTGGGAAGCTTTCTTT.

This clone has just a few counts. Here the CDR3 DNA reads TGTGCCAGCAGCCCGTCTCGCGGGAGTTCCTACAATGAGCAGTTCTTC. It specifies CASSPSRGSSYNEQFF. The chain combines TRBV11-2 with TRBJ2-1; 7 bases are a match to TRBD2. V shed 5 bases and J 1 base; nucleotides not matched to a gene: 8. Germline CDR1 is SGHAT and CDR2 is FQNNGV. The CDR3 runs to 16 residues.